This is a list of T cell receptor beta chains from one sample in a study of shared clonotypes between healthy human individuals. Here immunoSEQ multiplex PCR was the method, and the copy in TCRdb shows in-frame clones only, minus some. The profile shows about 2.3 million clones, about 92% of them singletons. Sequenced sample: naive CD4+ T cells from PBMCs. These receptors were obtained from a young man in good health. Some clones in this sample may be carry-over from other donors' samples. Each CDR3 is given with its conserved first and last residue. Fields, in order: V gene, J gene, CDR3 protein.

>TRBV10-1|TRBJ2-7
CAREGQVYEQYF
>TRBV5-6|TRBJ1-4
CASSLAATSTNEKLFF
>TRBV2|TRBJ2-7
CASSDRPGQSSYEQYF
>TRBV5-4|TRBJ2-3
CASSPPSGIPDTQYF
>TRBV4-3|TRBJ2-1
CASSLTGVAYNEQFF
>TRBV19|TRBJ2-2
CASRVADLNTGELFF
>TRBV9|TRBJ2-1
CASSSPGGARYEQFF
>TRBV9|TRBJ1-4
CASSAWDRGYEKLFF
>TRBV5-1|TRBJ2-3
CASSTGLAGSTDTQYF
>TRBV25-1|TRBJ2-5
CASSESRVGGETQYF
>TRBV6-1|TRBJ1-5
CASSQVWGDQPQHF
>TRBV6-4|TRBJ2-1
CASSPRPYNEQFF
>TRBV19|TRBJ1-5
CATGQSSNQPQHF
>TRBV30|TRBJ2-3
CAWSDTNRDYWTDTQYF
>TRBV28|TRBJ1-1
CASKPGQQDTEAFF
>TRBV6-5|TRBJ1-6
CASRVQGGTDRPLHF
>TRBV7-6|TRBJ2-5
CASGASGQETQYF
>TRBV5-1|TRBJ1-1
CASSLARNSEAFF
>TRBV13|TRBJ2-5
CASGTGGAETQYF
>TRBV11-2|TRBJ1-1
CASSLVGAGTEAFF
>TRBV5-6|TRBJ2-7
CASSLFGGDEQYF
>TRBV5-4|TRBJ2-6
CASSSDSNVLTF
>TRBV27|TRBJ1-1
CASRAIPSEAFF
>TRBV6-5|TRBJ2-7
CASSPGAGEYEQYF
>TRBV4-1|TRBJ2-2
CASSPGGFRSTGELFF
>TRBV5-1|TRBJ2-3
CASSLGSWMGTPTDTQYF
>TRBV27|TRBJ2-7
CASSLGHGTGPYEQYF